Below, 16 T cell receptor beta chains from the same sample are listed, as sequenced in a study of blood T cells in healthy people across ages. Combining a sample-barcoded 5' primer with a J-beta primer mix, a second PCR ran for roughly 7 to 11 cycles. TCRdb re-derived calls from the 5' RACE reads in MiXCR, one entry per CDR3 protein. The table shows around 1,800,000 distinct CDR3 sequences, with about two fifths occurring only once. The sequenced sample consisted of blood. The origin of the receptors is a human donor in good health.

Of note for this clonotype: A much larger clone sits a single nucleotide away, making a read error possible. The rearrangement uses TRBV6-2 or TRBV6-3 and TRBJ2-2; D is uncertain. Germline CDR1 is MNHEY and CDR2 is SVGEGT. V lost 4 bases and J lost 3, with 6 bases in between. The CDR3 has 13 amino acids. The CDR3 DNA follows: TGTGCCAGCAGTTCTACGGACACCGGGGAGCTGTTTTTT. The encoded protein is CASSSTDTGELFF.

Points on this clonotype: Possible read error: a much larger clone is one base away. This chain uses TRBV4-3 with TRBJ1-4, with D unresolved. V dropped 5 bases and J dropped 7 bases, with 23 bases sitting between them. This CDR3 comprises 17 residues. Germline loops: CDR1 LGHNA, CDR2 YSLEER. Here the CDR3 DNA reads TGCGCCAGCAGCACTAGGTATAGGGTCTTGTGGGTTGAAAAACTGTTTTTT. Protein product: CASSTRYRVLWVEKLFF.

This clonotype has at least ten counts. V and J are TRBV10-3 and TRBJ2-7; 7 nucleotides agree with TRBD1. The CDR3 has 12 residues. The germline CDR1 and CDR2 sequences are ENHRY and SYGVKD. Trimming removed 8 bases from V and 5 bases from J; junction bases left unmatched: 6. The CDR3, as DNA: TGTGCCATCGAGGGGGCGGGTCACGAGCAGTACTTC. Translation gives CAIEGAGHEQYF.

The chain has TRBV24-1 and TRBJ2-1; D ambiguous. V was trimmed by 4 bases and J by 13 bases, leaving 19 bases between them. This CDR3 comprises 14 residues. Germline CDR1 KGHDR, CDR2 SFDVKD. The CDR3: CATSERKYADRQFF. CDR3 coding DNA: TGTGCCACCAGTGAGAGAAAATACGCGGACCGCCAGTTCTTC.

This clonotype appeared a few times. This chain links TRBV7-2 with TRBJ2-7; 12 bases fit TRBD2. Germline-derived CDR1 and CDR2 are SGHTA and FQGNSA. J was trimmed by 0 bases and V by 5 bases; bases with no gene match: 14. CDR3 size: 19 residues. The CDR3 reads CASSTRTSGVPLASYEQYF. The CDR3 coding sequence is TGTGCCAGCAGCACCCGGACTAGCGGGGTCCCGCTGGCCTCCTACGAGCAGTACTTC.

V and J are TRBV12-3 or TRBV12-4 and TRBJ1-2; D possibly corresponds to TRBD1 (6 bases). The CDR3 spans 13 residues. V was pared by 5 bases and J by 4 bases, with 11 bases between. The CDR3 nucleotides read TGTGCCAGCAGTGGGGGCAGGGGCTATGGCTACACCTTC. This encodes CASSGGRGYGYTF.

Remarks on this clonotype: Sequence at one end of the junction differs from germline and may be a read error. This rearrangement joins TRBV20-1 to TRBJ2-4, with 8 bases aligning to TRBD1. The CDR3 sequence is 12 residues long. Germline CDR1 is DFQATT and CDR2 is SNEGSKA (reference sequence). CDR3 DNA sequence: TGCGGTGCTGGAAGGACAGGGCCCATTCAGTACTTC. Its protein product is CGAGRTGPIQYF.

This clonotype was counted a few times. The chain recombines TRBV28 with TRBJ2-4; possible D gene TRBD1, 6 bases. The J call may be incorrect, as the DNA end agrees better with TRBJ2-7. Germline values: CDR1 MDHEN, CDR2 SYDVKM. This CDR3 has 13 amino acids. CDR3 in amino acids: CASSLRGINEQYF. The CDR3 DNA follows: TGTGCCAGCAGTCTCAGGGGCATCAACGAGCAGTACTTC.

This rearrangement joins TRBV20-1 to TRBJ2-3, with 12 bases aligning to TRBD2. V dropped 0 bases and J dropped 8; count of bases not matched to a gene: 9. CDR3 size: 16 residues. Germline V gene data show CDR1 as DFQATT and CDR2 as SNEGSKA (reference sequence). CDR3 in DNA: TGCAGTGCTAGAGATTCTAGCGGGGGGGGCGGACCTACGCAGTATTTT. It encodes CSARDSSGGGGPTQYF.

The chain is built from TRBV29-1 and TRBJ1-5; D gene uncertain. Germline loops: CDR1 SQVTM, CDR2 ANQGSEA. The CDR3 covers 13 residues. The ends were cut back, 4 bases at V and 2 bases at J, with 9 bases in the middle. CDR3 protein: CSVGGIGNQPQHF. Here the CDR3 DNA reads TGCAGCGTTGGAGGGATCGGCAATCAGCCCCAGCATTTT.

The chain couples TRBV9 to TRBJ1-2, with a weak D call TRBD1 (6 bases). The CDR3 sequence is 15 residues long. The germline V and J ends were trimmed by 0 bases and 4 bases, with 13 bases remaining between them. Germline CDR1 is SGDLS and CDR2 is YYNGEE. The CDR3 sequence: CASSVGWGASYGYTF. The CDR3 nucleotides read TGTGCCAGCAGCGTAGGATGGGGGGCCTCCTATGGCTACACCTTC.

This chain links TRBV6-5 with TRBJ1-1; TRBD1 agrees at 9 bases. V shed 1 base and J 5 bases; nucleotides not matched to a gene: 5. This CDR3 is 15 amino acids long. Germline V gene sequence: CDR1 MNHEY, CDR2 SVGAGI. The CDR3 DNA is TGTGCCAGCAGTTACTGGGGACAGGGCGAGACTGAAGCTTTCTTT. Protein sequence: CASSYWGQGETEAFF.

Comments on this clonotype: Germline is not matched at one junction end, which may reflect a read error. The chain joins TRBV2 to TRBJ2-5, with 10 bases aligning to TRBD2. Germline CDR1 is SNHLY and CDR2 is FYNNEI. The CDR3 spans 15 residues. CDR3 sequence reads: CTSSATSGEEETQYF. CDR3 in DNA: TGTACCAGCAGTGCAACTAGCGGGGAGGAAGAGACCCAGTACTTC.

There are a few counts of this clonotype. The J gene is TRBJ2-7, the V gene TRBV12-3 or TRBV12-4; no clear D. Trimming took off 4 bases at V and 3 bases at J, with 10 bases between the two ends. This CDR3 has 13 residues. CDR3 protein: CASSWAPNYEQYF. The CDR3, as DNA: TGTGCCAGCAGTTGGGCCCCAAACTACGAGCAGTACTTC.

This clonotype appeared a few times. The chain has TRBV15 and TRBJ2-7; D is tentatively TRBD1 or TRBD2 (5 bases each). The CDR3 is 16 residues long. Germline CDR1 and CDR2: LNHNV and YYDKDF (reference sequence). V was pared by 1 base and J by 2 bases, with 15 bases between. The CDR3 DNA reads TGTGCCACCAGCAGAGTTCGGGGACGGATAACCTACGAGCAGTACTTC. Its protein is CATSRVRGRITYEQYF.

This clonotype was seen more than once but under ten times. The gene calls are TRBV7-2 and TRBJ1-6; D is ambiguous. Germline assignment: CDR1 SGHTA and CDR2 FQGNSA. The CDR3 is 14 residues long. V lost 4 bases and J lost 9, with 13 bases in between. The DNA of the CDR3 is TGTGCCAGCAGCTCCCTCCCCGAGGGTTCACCCCTCCACTTT. This gives the protein CASSSLPEGSPLHF.